This TCR beta chain was recorded in a study of cytomegalovirus exposure and HLA in healthy donors (dated by TCRdb to 2015 to 2018). About the investigation overall: An earlier analysis of under 600 of the donors reported 250 to 350 Gb of sequence data and 100 million to 140 million unique TCR beta sequences from about 200 million T cells. A separate validation cohort of approximately 120 different subjects was used in addition to the 666-subject first cohort. Donor age, sex, ethnicity and CMV serostatus were collected together with the repertoire data. The later analysis used no new phenotypic data to find candidate immune exposures, relying instead on TCR beta sequences and their occurrence across donors. All discovery cohort repertoires had been generated using a single sequencing platform. To study patterns of TCR occurrence, a later analysis re-analyzed previously published TCR beta repertoires from 550 to 800 donors and added high-resolution HLA genotyping. The study aimed to test whether cataloging public T cell receptors could reveal signatures of past pathogen exposure. Across 300 to 500 genotyped donors of the cohort, an average of approximately 240,000 unique TCR beta nucleotide sequences per donor were sequenced, and approximately 17% of those sequences were non-productive. An early release covering approximately 600 HLA-typed donors comprised about 300 gigabases of sequencing data and 85 million or so unique TCR sequences. The study profiled the T cell repertoires of 500 to 800 subjects by immunosequencing and related them to cytomegalovirus serostatus. Typing coverage differed by locus: A, B, C, DRB1 and DQB1 were typed in about 620-640 donors, DQA1 in approximately 520, DPA1 in some 570, and DPB1 in 400 to 480. Genome-wide SNP genotypes for about 60% of the roughly 700 donors were used in a later genetic analysis, which treated that subset as a discovery cohort. HLA typing included class I and class II loci at four-digit resolution. The study combined high-throughput TCR immunosequencing, statistical association of individual TCRs with disease status, and machine learning to predict cytomegalovirus infection status. The genetic ancestry cluster associated with self-reported Caucasian donors included 81% of the roughly 390 genotyped donors. In an earlier analysis of 550 to 700 of the donors, high-throughput TCR beta sequencing was used to judge whether each TCR beta V gene segment behaved as functional or pseudogenic. About five DR-DQ haplotypes were treated as single units for association and clustering because of strong linkage in the cohort. General study outcomes and caveats: Correlated functional status among segregating V segments might be attributable to linkage disequilibrium, but an unknown experimental factor could not be ruled out. In a later genetic analysis, fewer N-insertions in productive TCRs were reported among donors in an Asian-associated ancestry cluster than the roughly 640-donor mean. At a false discovery rate of 0.05, a later analysis linked 16,951 TCR beta sequences to specific HLA alleles. In a later analysis, TCR association rates were found to vary across HLA loci, with the most associated TCRs seen for DRB1 alleles and the fewest for HLA-C alleles. A later analysis found that HLA-associated TCR beta chains were more clonally expanded and had lower generation probabilities than equally common non-associated chains. A cluster of highly shared sequence variants was judged likely to be a technical artifact of the sequencing pipeline. Most TCR sequences were seen in very few donors, while some public TCRs were found in many individuals. A later genetic analysis associated a missense DCLRE1C variant with V-gene and J-gene trimming of TCR beta chains, and an independent cohort replicated the association. Because some donors lacked HLA typing at each locus, the association tests relied only on the typed subset. In a later analysis, several top co-occurrence clusters were reported to appear linked to parvovirus B19, influenza, CMV and Epstein-Barr virus. In vitro tests confirmed that three of the cytomegalovirus-associated TCR beta chains recognize cytomegalovirus antigens. In an earlier analysis of roughly 500 of the donors, most TCR beta V segments appeared in productive rearrangements about 87% or about 30% of the time, broadly matching IMGT annotations. The authors suggested that the approach could potentially be generalized to other disease states and immunological phenotypes. The earlier analysis of approximately 540 of the donors excluded some 15 rarely observed V segments, including chromosome 9 orphons, because counts were too low. Cytomegalovirus status was reported to be diagnosed by the classifier with high specificity and sensitivity in both the original and validation cohorts. According to a later analysis, most CMV-associated TCR beta chains appeared to be HLA-restricted, and the HLA associations seemed to be driven largely by CMV exposure. This cohort had only TCR beta chains sequenced, and the lack of alpha or paired-chain data limited which features could be detected. The study gave a list of 150 to 200 TCR beta chains associated with cytomegalovirus. Sequencing depth was assumed to be roughly uniform across donors in the presence/absence analyses, though that assumption may not hold. Because the 87-base-pair reads could not distinguish some IMGT-functional V segments, including TRBV6-2 and TRBV6-3, those segments were excluded. A further reported finding was that TCR beta sequences accurately predicted the HLA-A and HLA-B alleles for most subjects in the first cohort. For the cohort, immune exposure information was limited to CMV serostatus. Assigning TCR associations to individual alleles was difficult when HLA alleles, especially DR and DQ, strongly co-occurred.

Libraries were prepared through the immunoSEQ multiplex PCR assay. The multiplex PCR relied on a mix of 60 forward primers for TCR Vbeta segments and 13 reverse primers for TCR Jbeta segments. A multiplex PCR assay on genomic DNA amplified the CDR3 region of rearranged TCR beta genes. On the Illumina HiSeq System, the amplified TCR beta libraries were sequenced as 87-base-pair reads. The original pipeline was this. A later analysis counted approximately 74 million unique TCR beta chains across the 666 repertoires, and some 11 million of these chains were shared by at least two donors. Raw reads were error-corrected and collapsed into unique sequences with a nearest-neighbor algorithm that merged closely related sequences to remove PCR and sequencing errors. V, D and J gene segments were assigned by aligning CDR3 sequences to IMGT reference sequences. For a sequence to be retained, a match of at least six nucleotides to both a V gene segment and a J gene segment was required. Rearrangements were called productive when the CDR3 lacked stop codons and stayed in frame with V and J; all others were non-productive. CDR3 was defined by IMGT convention, running from the second conserved V-encoded cysteine to the conserved J-encoded phenylalanine. The earlier analysis of about 570 of the donors excluded any sequence lacking an unambiguous match to a single V gene segment. In an earlier analysis of more than 500 of the donors, a V segment was called functional when productive rearrangements were above 56.7%, and segregating when the standard deviation between donors exceeded 5%. A statistical classification framework was built to diagnose cytomegalovirus status from the catalog of TCR beta chain sequences. In a later analysis, TCR nucleotide sequences were compared against IMGT/GENE-DB human TR gene sequences so that V and J genes could be assigned. A later analysis assigned CDR3 sequences and most-parsimonious VDJ recombination scenarios with the TCRdist pipeline. In a later analysis, every TCR beta chain was defined by the combination of its CDR3 amino acid sequence and its V-gene family, and reads without a unique V-gene family were dropped. In a later analysis, 450 to 600 highly shared, low-generation-probability nucleotide sequences were removed to address suspected cross-contamination and a sequencing artifact. In a later analysis, a clonal expansion index was calculated for each public chain from normalized within-repertoire ranks of inferred template counts. Generation probabilities in a later analysis came from a VDJ recombination model fitted to out-of-frame rearrangements, and those results were checked against IGoR. Hypergeometric tests were used in a later analysis to score TCR-TCR, TCR-HLA and TCR-CMV co-occurrence, with a repertoire-size bias correction applied to the TCR pairs. To estimate false discovery rates, a later analysis permuted the HLA or CMV assignments 20 times. In a later analysis, co-occurring TCRs were grouped using DBSCAN, with TCRdist sequence similarity added in when clustering inside HLA-allele-positive subsets. Repertoires with fewer than 30,000 or more than 120,000 public chains, plus five repertoires with anomalous nucleotide sharing, were excluded from co-occurrence clustering. TCRdb mirrors the immuneACCESS table, restricted to in-frame sequences. Some clones are absent from its copies; in checked studies, under half trace to an unresolved V gene, and the reason for the others is unknown. D and trimming come from the DNA, and the V and J calls and clone size come from that table. Within this sample are 100,000 to 150,000 clones, with 70% to 75% of them counted one time only. The top ten constitute 5.5% to 8.5% of the sample.

Unmatched junction bases come to 7, with V trimmed by 5 bases and J by 4 bases. Including the terminal cysteine and phenylalanine, the CDR3 comprises 17 residues. The kept DNA is CDR3 alone, 51 bases in frame from the first base. CDR1 and CDR2 (SGHVS, FNYEAQ) derive from the germline V gene. On this clone: The antigen this receptor binds is unknown. No per-base quality is available; no much larger clone lies one base away.

The cohort was made up of about 670 healthy bone marrow donors. Cohort members were all nominally healthy when sampled, although unrecorded immune exposures were likely present. The donor was CMV seronegative and belonged to the group of 380 or so seronegative cohort members. Each donor provided a peripheral blood sample, and peripheral blood mononuclear cells were used for TCR beta sequencing. Genomic DNA extraction from the blood cell samples was performed with the Qiagen DNeasy Blood Extraction Kit. The TCR originated in a male donor in good health and CMV-seronegative. Sequencing was done on a sample of PBMCs. The sequence links TRBV7-6 to TRBJ2-3; 15 bases in the middle match TRBD2. In nucleotides, the sequence is TGTGCCAGCAGCAGGACTAGCGGGAGGGCCGTGTCAGATACGCAGTATTTT. This encodes CASSRTSGRAVSDTQYF. Extended through the reference TRBV7-6 and TRBJ2-3 proteins, this CDR3 yields the full variable domain: GAGVSQSPRYKVTKRGQDVALRCDPISGHVSLYWYRQALGQGPEFLTYFNYEAQQDKSGLPNDRFSAERPEGSISTLTIQRTEQRDSAMYRCASSRTSGRAVSDTQYFGPGTRLTVL.